The 20 T cell receptor beta chains listed next were all sequenced from one sample in a study of naive and memory T cell subsets. The SP2 primer and nested alpha and beta constant region primers amplified ligated cDNA in four rounds. TCRdb passed the 5' RACE reads through MiXCR, listing each CDR3 protein once. The repertoire has 55,000 to 70,000 distinct CDR3 sequences, roughly 6.7% of them found once; the top ten carry 8.5% to 10%. A UMI-containing oligonucleotide was joined by 3' ligation to the TCR cDNA template. The receptors originated from a male donor in good health.

J is TRBJ2-7 and V is TRBV9, with D perhaps TRBD1 (5 bases). CDR3 length: 15 amino acids. Trimming removed 0 bases at V and 9 bases at J, with 19 bases between. Germline CDR1 reads SGDLS; CDR2 reads YYNGEE. The CDR3 nucleotides are TGTGCCAGCAGCGTAGGGGGCAGCTTCTCTCGCGGGCAGTACTTC. Encoded protein: CASSVGGSFSRGQYF.

This clonotype occurred once. Given a much more abundant clone one base away, this may be a read error. The CDR3 nucleotides are TGTGCCAGAAGTGCTCTAGCGGGAGGAATAGGCACAGATACGCAGTATTTT. Its protein product is CARSALAGGIGTDTQYF. The chain recombines TRBV2 with TRBJ2-3, with TRBD2 matching over 11 bases. The CDR3 extends over 17 amino acids. Germline-derived CDR1 and CDR2 are SNHLY and FYNNEI.

J is TRBJ2-2 and V is TRBV3-1, with D maybe TRBD2 (6 bases). The CDR3 spans 14 residues. Trimming cost V 2 bases and J 7 bases, with 11 bases left between them. Per germline, CDR1 LGHDT and CDR2 YNNKEL (reference sequence). In DNA, the CDR3 is TGTGCCAGCAGCCAACCCGGAGGGGACGGGGAGCTGTTTTTT. Translation: CASSQPGGDGELFF.

The rearrangement joins TRBV19 to TRBJ2-3, with 8 bases that match TRBD2. The CDR3 covers 17 residues. In germline, CDR1 is LNHDA, CDR2 SQIVND (reference sequence). V dropped 1 base and J dropped 1; count of bases not matched to a gene: 7. CDR3 bases: TGTGCCAGTAGTATAGCAATCCGGCGGGAGGGCACAGATACGCAGTATTTT. Translation: CASSIAIRREGTDTQYF.

This clonotype occurred a few times. This chain uses TRBV29-1 with TRBJ1-2, with 9 bases aligning to TRBD1. This CDR3 comprises 12 residues. The V segment lost 7 bases and the J segment 5 bases; nucleotides outside the gene matches: 5. Germline assignment: CDR1 SQVTM and CDR2 ANQGSEA. CDR3 in DNA: TGCAGCGCTCCGGACAGGGGATATGGCTACACCTTC. Translation: CSAPDRGYGYTF.

This clonotype was seen ten or more times. CDR3 amino acids: CASSPSDTQYF. DNA for the CDR3: TGTGCCAGCAGTCCCTCAGATACGCAGTATTTT. The V and J genes are TRBV12-3 or TRBV12-4 and TRBJ2-3; D is unclear. The CDR3 length is 11 residues. Trimming removed 5 bases at V and 4 bases at J, with 4 bases between.

This clonotype was found many times. This chain connects TRBV19 to TRBJ1-3; D might be TRBD1 (6 bases). Germline CDR1 LNHDA, CDR2 SQIVND (reference sequence). This CDR3 has 16 residues. V lost 5 bases to trimming and J lost 0 bases, with 14 bases between them. The CDR3, as DNA: TGTGCCAGTAGTCCCCGGGACACACTCTCTGGAAACACCATATATTTT. This encodes CASSPRDTLSGNTIYF.

The chain uses TRBV7-9 and TRBJ2-5, with D unresolved. The length of the CDR3 is 14 residues. V shed 1 base and J shed 4 bases, with 10 bases lying between them. CDR1 is SEHNR, CDR2 FQNEAQ, per germline (reference sequence). CDR3 sequence reads: CASSLVASPETQYF. CDR3 coding DNA: TGTGCCAGCAGCTTAGTGGCTTCTCCAGAGACCCAGTACTTC.

The V and J genes are TRBV19 and TRBJ2-7, with 9 bases identical to TRBD1. Germline V gives CDR1 LNHDA, CDR2 SQIVND (reference sequence). The CDR3 length is 14 residues. Trimming took 6 bases from V and 2 from J; bases not matched to a gene: 5. CDR3 sequence: CASSEGQGPYEQYF. DNA of the CDR3: TGTGCCAGTAGCGAGGGACAGGGCCCCTACGAGCAGTACTTC.

This sequence joins TRBV10-1 and TRBJ2-5, with 9 positions matching TRBD1. The CDR3 totals 14 residues. Looked up from germline, CDR1 is WNHNN and CDR2 is SYGVQD (reference sequence). J lost 5 bases, V lost 5 bases, and 6 bases had no gene match. The CDR3 spells CASSPGQGTETQYF. CDR3 bases: TGCGCCAGCAGTCCGGGACAGGGAACGGAGACCCAGTACTTC.

In this sample, this clonotype turned up a few times. The genes are TRBV6-6 and TRBJ2-1; 10 positions agree with TRBD1. Germline V gene sequence: CDR1 MNHNY, CDR2 SVGAGI (reference sequence). The CDR3 covers 14 residues. The CDR3 here is CVTRQGASYNEQFF. In DNA form, the CDR3 reads TGTGTCACCAGACAGGGGGCCAGTTACAATGAGCAGTTCTTC.

This clonotype showed up many times. This sequence joins TRBV5-1 and TRBJ1-1, with D perhaps TRBD1 (5 bases). V dropped 0 bases and J dropped 3 bases, with 12 bases sitting between them. Germline CDR1 reads SGHRS; CDR2 reads YFSETQ. This CDR3 has 15 residues. This CDR3 is CASSLGGGWDTEAFF. CDR3 nucleotides: TGCGCCAGCAGCTTGGGGGGGGGATGGGACACTGAAGCTTTCTTT. The whole variable domain, remainder taken from reference TRBV5-1 and TRBJ1-1, is KAGVTQTPRYLIKTRGQQVTLSCSPISGHRSVSWYQQTPGQGLQFLFEYFSETQRNKGNFPGRFSGRQFSNSRSEMNVSTLELGDSALYLCASSLGGGWDTEAFFGQGTRLTVV.

The chain employs TRBV6-5 and TRBJ1-3, with 9 bases that match TRBD1. This CDR3 comprises 18 residues. Germline CDR1 MNHEY, CDR2 SVGAGI. Trimming took 6 bases from V and 0 from J; bases not matched to a gene: 12. In nucleotides, the CDR3 is TGTGCCAGCAGCCGACGTCCCGGGACAGGGCACTCTGGAAACACCATATATTTT. Protein product: CASSRRPGTGHSGNTIYF.

This clonotype appeared a few times. The rearrangement uses TRBV19 and TRBJ2-1, with D perhaps being TRBD1 or TRBD2 (6 bases each). V was trimmed by 5 bases and J by 7 bases, leaving 24 bases between them. CDR1 and CDR2 from the germline V gene are LNHDA and SQIVND (reference sequence). The CDR3 loop spans 17 amino acids. The CDR3 here is CASSPRPGALVGNEQFF. As DNA, the CDR3 is TGTGCCAGTAGTCCTCGCCCGGGGGCACTGGTCGGGAATGAGCAGTTCTTC.

A note on this clonotype: This may arise from a read error, as a much more abundant clone is one base away. The chain joins TRBV6-1 to TRBJ2-5, with D uncertain. This CDR3 contains 11 residues. Germline V gene sequence: CDR1 MNHNS, CDR2 SASEGT. The CDR3 region is CASRILATQNF. CDR3 nucleotide sequence: TGTGCCAGCAGAATCCTTGCGACCCAGAACTTC.

Concerning this clonotype: This may come from a read error, since a much larger clone is one base off. The V call is TRBV5-1, the J call TRBJ2-1, with D maybe TRBD2 (6 bases). Per germline, CDR1 SGHRS and CDR2 YFSETQ. The CDR3 has 15 amino acids. Between the trimmed V and J ends, which lost 5 bases and 0 bases, there was a span of 12 bases. The CDR3 DNA reads as TGCGCCAGCAGGCGGGAATCGAGCTCCTACAATGAGCAGTTCTTC. Residues: CASRRESSSYNEQFF.

The chain uses TRBV5-1 and TRBJ1-1; D might be TRBD1 (5 bases). The CDR3 runs to 16 residues. Germline V gives CDR1 SGHRS, CDR2 YFSETQ. The V end was cut by 1 base, the J end by 0 bases, with 13 bases between. The CDR3 DNA reads TGCGCCAGCAGCTTGATGGTAAGGGGCATGAACACTGAAGCTTTCTTT. This encodes CASSLMVRGMNTEAFF.

The chain couples TRBV18 to TRBJ1-1, with no clear D. The CDR3 sequence is 13 residues long. Germline loops: CDR1 KGHSH, CDR2 LQKENI. Trimming took 4 bases from V and 1 from J, leaving 7 bases between them. For the CDR3, the DNA is TGTGCCAGCTCACGTATACAGAACACTGAAGCTTTCTTT. Encoded protein: CASSRIQNTEAFF.

This clonotype showed up many times. This chain links TRBV5-1 with TRBJ2-1; 11 nucleotides agree with TRBD2. CDR3 length equals 17 residues. Germline trimming cut 0 bases from V and 4 bases from J; bases unmatched to any gene: 6. Germline V gene data show CDR1 as SGHRS and CDR2 as YFSETQ. CDR3 nucleotide sequence: TGCGCCAGCAGCTTGGCTCCGGGACTAGCGGTGTACAATGAGCAGTTCTTC. This codes for CASSLAPGLAVYNEQFF.

Within the sample, this clonotype is medium-sized (0.01 to 0.1%). V and J are TRBV30 and TRBJ1-5; a weak D match, TRBD1 (6 bases). Germline CDR1 reads GTSNPN; CDR2 reads SVGIG (reference sequence). V was cut by 4 bases and J by 0 bases, with 13 bases left in between. The CDR3 length is 15 residues. The CDR3 protein is CAWTTGTSSNQPQHF. In DNA, the CDR3 is TGTGCCTGGACCACAGGGACGTCTAGCAATCAGCCCCAGCATTTT.